One sample yielded the 29 T cell receptor beta chains listed below, sequenced in a study of CD8 T cells in ankylosing spondylitis. Study results and limitations: Blood from ankylosing spondylitis patients appeared to carry a characteristic roughly 8-variant TCR beta motif.

Their antigens are not known. TCRdb analysed the 5' RACE reads with MiXCR anew, one entry per CDR3 protein. The data show 800,000 to 900,000 distinct CDR3 sequences, about 12% seen once. The sequencing sample was made of blood, either unsorted or a sorted T cell fraction (not recorded which). The receptors derive from a male donor with ankylosing spondylitis.

A few counts support this clonotype. The chain has TRBV20-1 and TRBJ2-5, with TRBD2 as a possible D gene (6 bases). Germline values: CDR1 DFQATT, CDR2 SNEGSKA (reference sequence). This CDR3 has 10 amino acids. CDR3 DNA: TGCAGGCCAGGGAGGGAGACCCAGTACTTC. Translating it yields CRPGRETQYF.

In this sample, this clonotype turned up a few times. The chain employs TRBV18 and TRBJ2-3; the match to TRBD1 covers 10 bases. There are 16 residues in the CDR3. CDR1 is KGHSH and CDR2 is LQKENI in the germline V gene. Germline trimming cut 3 bases from V and 2 bases from J; bases unmatched to any gene: 5. The CDR3 loop is CASSPRTGGHTDTQYF. CDR3 DNA sequence: TGTGCCAGCTCACCCCGGACAGGGGGGCACACAGATACGCAGTATTTT.

In this sample, this clonotype turned up a few times. The genes are TRBV27 and TRBJ1-6, with unresolved D. Trimming removed 6 bases at V and 3 bases at J, with 9 bases between. This CDR3 spans 14 amino acids. Germline V gene data show CDR1 as MNHEY and CDR2 as SMNVEV (reference sequence). CDR3 loop: CASRETDYNSPLHF. The CDR3 DNA reads as TGTGCCAGCAGAGAGACGGACTATAATTCACCCCTCCACTTT.

The chain employs TRBV5-6 and TRBJ2-7; TRBD2 aligns across 10 bases. The CDR3 is made up of 15 amino acids. V shed 3 bases, J shed 5 bases, and the junction held 8 bases outside the gene matches. CDR1 is SGHDT and CDR2 is YYEEEE in the germline V gene. CDR3 nucleotide sequence: TGTGCCAGCAGCTCGGCTAGCGGGAGTCAACACGAGCAGTACTTC. Translation: CASSSASGSQHEQYF.

The chain combines TRBV5-1 with TRBJ1-1; D remains unclear. The CDR3 spans 14 residues. V lost 4 bases and J 4 bases, leaving 14 bases between the germline ends. Germline V gene data show CDR1 as SGHRS and CDR2 as YFSETQ. The CDR3 DNA is TGCGCCAGCAGCCCCGTTGGAGGGTCCACTGAAGCTTTCTTT. Its translation is CASSPVGGSTEAFF.

This clonotype was counted between two and nine times. This chain uses TRBV15 with TRBJ2-1, with 12 bases matching TRBD2. The ends lost 3 bases at V and 6 bases at J; junction bases unmatched: 6. Looked up from germline, CDR1 is LNHNV and CDR2 is YYDKDF (reference sequence). This CDR3 has 16 residues. The CDR3 region is CATSRTSGSLGNEQFF. CDR3 DNA sequence: TGTGCCACCAGCAGGACTAGCGGGAGTTTAGGCAATGAGCAGTTCTTC.

This sequence joins TRBV10-1 and TRBJ2-1; unclear D gene. The germline V and J ends were trimmed by 4 bases and 5 bases, with 12 bases remaining between them. Germline assignment: CDR1 WNHNN and CDR2 SYGVQD (reference sequence). The CDR3 extends over 14 amino acids. The CDR3 DNA follows: TGCGCCAGCAGTGGAGGTAGCAGGCACAATGAGCAGTTCTTC. Protein: CASSGGSRHNEQFF.

This clonotype was counted between two and nine times. The chain couples TRBV20-1 to TRBJ2-3, with D perhaps TRBD1 (6 bases). Looked up from germline, CDR1 is DFQATT and CDR2 is SNEGSKA (reference sequence). The CDR3 is 14 residues long. Trimming cost V 3 bases and J 6 bases, with 16 bases left between them. CDR3 in amino acids: CSASGDLQGDTQYF. The CDR3 DNA is TGCAGTGCTAGTGGGGACCTCCAGGGGGATACGCAGTATTTT.

This clonotype has a count of ten or more. The CDR3 loop is CASSPRLGETQYF. CDR3 DNA sequence: TGTGCCAGCTCACCACGGTTAGGTGAGACCCAGTACTTC. The chain couples TRBV18 to TRBJ2-5; D gene unclear. Germline CDR1 KGHSH, CDR2 LQKENI. V lost 1 base and J 5 bases, leaving 8 bases between the germline ends. This CDR3 comprises 13 residues.

This clonotype has a handful of counts. This chain links TRBV4-3 with TRBJ1-1; 8 bases map to TRBD1. CDR3 length: 16 residues. V was pared by 5 bases and J by 0 bases, with 8 bases of the junction left unmatched. Germline CDR1 and CDR2: LGHNA and YSLEER. The chain's CDR3 is CASSTGQVKMNTEAFF. In nucleotides, the CDR3 is TGCGCCAGCAGCACGGGACAGGTTAAGATGAACACTGAAGCTTTCTTT.

This clonotype was detected a few times. The rearrangement joins TRBV12-3 or TRBV12-4 to TRBJ2-3; 8 bases agree with TRBD1. The junction had 8 bases not matched to a gene; V was cut back by 6 bases and J by 0 bases. The CDR3 extends over 16 amino acids. The CDR3 spells CASSPGDRPSTDTQYF. The CDR3 nucleotides read TGTGCCAGCAGCCCAGGGGACAGGCCTAGCACAGATACGCAGTATTTT.

This clonotype turned up a few times. This sequence joins TRBV6-4 and TRBJ1-2; no definite D call. This CDR3 region has 13 residues. Trimming removed 4 bases from V and 3 bases from J, with 9 bases in between. Germline V gene lookup returns CDR1 MRHNA and CDR2 SNTAGT. CDR3 nucleotides: TGTGCCAGCAGTGGTGGGCAGTACTATGGCTACACCTTC. Amino acids: CASSGGQYYGYTF.

This clonotype was observed many times. J is TRBJ2-7 and V is TRBV4-2; TRBD2 matches 11 bases. The trim removed 3 bases at V and 4 bases at J, leaving 11 bases unmatched. This CDR3 is 17 amino acids long. CDR1 is LGHNA and CDR2 is YNFKEQ in the germline V gene. In nucleotides, the CDR3 is TGTGCCAGCAGCCACGCATCACCCTCTAGCGGGGGGTACGAGCAGTACTTC. This translates into CASSHASPSSGGYEQYF.

This clonotype was seen a handful of times. This rearrangement joins TRBV7-2 to TRBJ1-6, with TRBD1 matching 9 bases. Looked up from germline, CDR1 is SGHTA and CDR2 is FQGNSA. V lost 5 bases and J lost 12; bases outside the gene matches: 8. The CDR3 runs to 14 residues. The CDR3 spells CASSVGQGAVPLHF. The CDR3 DNA reads as TGTGCCAGCAGCGTGGGACAGGGAGCGGTACCCCTCCACTTT.

The chain employs TRBV20-1 and TRBJ2-7; D gene ambiguous. Germline-derived CDR1 and CDR2 are DFQATT and SNEGSKA (reference sequence). V lost 4 bases and J 2 bases, leaving 9 bases between the germline ends. The CDR3 is made up of 12 amino acids. The CDR3 DNA follows: TGCAGTGCTAAATCAGGACCCTACGAGCAGTACTTC. Protein product: CSAKSGPYEQYF.

The chain is built from TRBV20-1 and TRBJ2-7; TRBD2 matches at 7 bases. The germline V gene has CDR1 DFQATT and CDR2 SNEGSKA (reference sequence). V trimming: 5 bases; J trimming: 1 base; junction bases outside the gene matches: 11. The CDR3 contains 15 residues. The CDR3: CSAQSLAAYSYEQYF. The CDR3 DNA reads as TGCAGTGCTCAAAGTCTAGCGGCCTATTCCTACGAGCAGTACTTC.

This chain joins TRBV20-1 and TRBJ1-4, with a possible D match to TRBD1 (5 bases). Germline CDR1 reads DFQATT; CDR2 reads SNEGSKA (reference sequence). Trimming removed 2 bases at V and 3 bases at J, with 13 bases between. The CDR3 runs 15 residues. The CDR3 DNA sequence: TGCAGTGCTAGACCCTGGGGGGTCCCTAATGAAAAACTGTTTTTT. The encoded protein is CSARPWGVPNEKLFF.

The V gene is TRBV5-1, the J gene TRBJ2-5, with D unresolved. Looked up from germline, CDR1 is SGHRS and CDR2 is YFSETQ. This CDR3 has 14 residues. V lost 4 bases, J lost 1 base, and 11 bases lay in between. CDR3 sequence (DNA): TGCGCCAGCAGCCCTACAGCGTTCCAAGAGACCCAGTACTTC. Translated, it gives CASSPTAFQETQYF.

This clonotype was seen only once. V is TRBV7-8 and J is TRBJ2-7, with D perhaps matching TRBD2 (5 bases). The CDR3 runs 16 residues. From germline, CDR1 is SGHVS and CDR2 FQNEAQ. The V and J ends lost 5 bases and 4 bases respectively, with 21 bases between them. The CDR3, as DNA: TGTGCCAGCAGCCCTGGACTTTTGGGTTCCCTATACGAGCAGTACTTC. This sequence encodes CASSPGLLGSLYEQYF.

This chain uses TRBV10-3 with TRBJ2-7; D may be TRBD1 (6 bases). The CDR3 is made up of 14 amino acids. Germline loops: CDR1 ENHRY, CDR2 SYGVKD. V gave up 8 bases and J gave up 2 bases, with 16 bases separating them. CDR3 nucleotides: TGTGCCATCCCCGGGACACCCAACACCTACGAGCAGTACTTC. It translates to CAIPGTPNTYEQYF.

The chain employs TRBV4-3 and TRBJ1-1; D possibly corresponds to TRBD1 (6 bases). V was clipped by 1 base and J by 3 bases, with 21 bases between them. CDR3 length equals 18 residues. The germline gives CDR1 LGHNA, CDR2 YSLEER. This CDR3 is CASSQAFVGGAGDTEAFF. CDR3 in DNA: TGCGCCAGCAGCCAAGCTTTTGTGGGGGGGGCGGGGGACACTGAAGCTTTCTTT.

The chain has TRBV7-9 and TRBJ1-5, with 8 bases identical to TRBD1. The CDR3 contains 16 residues. The germline gives CDR1 SEHNR, CDR2 FQNEAQ (reference sequence). V trimming: 4 bases; J trimming: 1 base; junction bases outside the gene matches: 6. This CDR3 is CASSSTGGGSNQPQHF. As DNA, the CDR3 is TGTGCCAGCAGCTCTACAGGGGGTGGGAGCAATCAGCCCCAGCATTTT.

This clonotype has just one count. V is TRBV6-2 or TRBV6-3 and J is TRBJ1-1; D perhaps matches TRBD1 (5 bases). Deletions cut 6 bases from V and 10 bases from J, with 21 bases between. Germline CDR1 MNHEY, CDR2 SVGEGT. The CDR3 totals 14 residues. The CDR3 sequence: CASSTEGLTIGAFF. The CDR3 coding sequence is TGTGCCAGCAGCACCGAGGGACTGACAATCGGAGCTTTCTTT.

This clonotype has more than one count but fewer than ten. The genes are TRBV12-3 or TRBV12-4 and TRBJ1-1; D unresolved. This CDR3 has 13 residues. Trimming stripped 7 bases from V and 1 base from J, with 10 bases between. Written as DNA, the CDR3 is TGTGCCAGCACCCTACAGCAGAACACTGAAGCTTTCTTT. This encodes CASTLQQNTEAFF.

This clonotype was counted only a few times. The chain is built from TRBV5-1 and TRBJ1-1, with TRBD1 identical over 9 bases. Unmatched junction bases numbered 3, after V lost 0 bases and J lost 3 bases. Germline CDR1 reads SGHRS; CDR2 reads YFSETQ. There are 15 residues in the CDR3. CDR3 sequence: CASSLGTGEDTEAFF. DNA for the CDR3: TGCGCCAGCAGCTTGGGGACAGGGGAAGACACTGAAGCTTTCTTT.

The chain couples TRBV7-2 to TRBJ2-1, with TRBD2 identical over 7 bases. The V gene end was trimmed by 5 bases and the J gene end by 9 bases; junction bases not matched to a gene: 10. The CDR3 covers 14 residues. Per germline, CDR1 SGHTA and CDR2 FQGNSA. CDR3 sequence: CASSQAPTSAEQFF. The CDR3 DNA reads TGTGCCAGCAGCCAAGCCCCAACTAGCGCTGAGCAGTTCTTC.

CDR3 sequence (DNA): TGTGCCAGCAGCTTCATCTCCTACAATGAGCAGTTCTTC. The encoded protein is CASSFISYNEQFF. This chain joins TRBV5-6 and TRBJ2-1, with D uncertain. With 2 bases removed from V and 0 bases from J, the gap between germline ends came to 3 bases. This CDR3 has 13 residues. Germline assignment: CDR1 SGHDT and CDR2 YYEEEE.

The chain uses TRBV20-1 and TRBJ2-7; no firm D call. The CDR3 has 14 residues. V lost 6 bases to trimming and J lost 0 bases, with 15 bases between them. Germline assignment: CDR1 DFQATT and CDR2 SNEGSKA (reference sequence). CDR3 coding DNA: TGCAGTGCCACCCAAGACACTAACTCCTACGAGCAGTACTTC. Amino acids: CSATQDTNSYEQYF.

This chain joins TRBV24-1 and TRBJ2-3, with D possibly being TRBD2 (6 bases). Germline V gives CDR1 KGHDR, CDR2 SFDVKD. V shed 0 bases and J shed 0 bases, with 9 bases lying between them. The CDR3 spans 16 residues. DNA of the CDR3: TGTGCCACCAGTGATTTGGGGCGGGACAGCACAGATACGCAGTATTTT. This encodes CATSDLGRDSTDTQYF.